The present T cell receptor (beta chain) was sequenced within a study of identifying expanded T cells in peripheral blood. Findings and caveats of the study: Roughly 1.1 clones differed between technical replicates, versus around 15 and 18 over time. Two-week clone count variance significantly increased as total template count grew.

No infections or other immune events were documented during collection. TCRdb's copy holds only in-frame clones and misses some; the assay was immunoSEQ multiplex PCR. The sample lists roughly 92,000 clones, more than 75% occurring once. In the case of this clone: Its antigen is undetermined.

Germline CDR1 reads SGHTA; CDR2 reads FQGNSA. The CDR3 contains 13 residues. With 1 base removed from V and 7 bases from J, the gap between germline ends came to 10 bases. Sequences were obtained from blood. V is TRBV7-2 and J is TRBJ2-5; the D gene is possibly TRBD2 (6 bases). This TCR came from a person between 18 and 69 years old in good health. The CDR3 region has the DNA TGTGCCAGCAGCTTAGGCAGGGAGGCGACCCAGTACTTC. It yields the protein CASSLGREATQYF.